The subject of this entry is one T cell receptor beta chain. No antigen is known for it. The same CDR3 is also encoded by other DNA sequences in this sample. The sample belongs to a study of T cell responses to AZD1222 COVID-19 vaccine. Study-wide findings and caveats: The study identified only six AZD1222 recipients as seropositive at baseline. Vaccination with two AZD1222 doses was followed by a rise in Spike-specific TCR breadth and depth. The donors showed a predominance of white British ancestry and of females, with possible underestimation of clonal diversity.

This table comes from immunoSEQ multiplex PCR, and its TCRdb copy is limited to in-frame clones, with some not included. The sample shows approximately 99,000 clones, around 90% of them seen only once. There are 14 residues in the CDR3. The germline V gene has CDR1 PRHDT and CDR2 FYEKMQ (reference sequence). Deletions cut 0 bases from V and 2 bases from J, with 8 bases between. This clonotype originated in an adult in good health. The sample was peripheral blood, taken on day 0 of MenACWY control vaccination. The rearrangement joins TRBV13 to TRBJ2-7, with TRBD2 as a possible D gene (6 bases). As DNA, the CDR3 is TGTGCCAGCAGCTTAGGCCGCGGGGCCTACGAGCAGTACTTC. Protein: CASSLGRGAYEQYF.